These 7 T cell receptor beta chains were sequenced from one sample in a study of T cell responses to AZD1222 COVID-19 vaccine. Data came from immunoSEQ multiplex PCR; TCRdb stores just in-frame clones and leaves some out. The sample has 75,000 to 90,000 clones, 75% to 90% seen once; the top ten hold approximately 3.6%. The sample was peripheral blood, taken 28 days after the second AZD1222 dose. These receptors originate from an adult who received the AZD1222 COVID-19 vaccine.

The chain is built from TRBV12-3 or TRBV12-4 and TRBJ2-7; weak D call: TRBD2 (5 bases). The CDR3 covers 13 residues. Trimming removed 9 bases from V and 3 bases from J, with 15 bases in between. The CDR3 is CASAASGSYEQYF. DNA of the CDR3: TGTGCCAGTGCCGCATCTGGGAGCTACGAGCAGTACTTC.

This clone showed up just a few times. Here the CDR3 DNA reads TGTGCCAGCAGCCCAATAGGGGGCTTCTCACCCCTCCACTTT. This sequence encodes CASSPIGGFSPLHF. The gene calls are TRBV28 and TRBJ1-6, with 7 bases matching TRBD1. V was clipped by 6 bases and J by 10 bases; unmatched bases: 9. The CDR3 is made up of 14 amino acids. In germline, CDR1 is MDHEN, CDR2 SYDVKM.

V and J are TRBV7-8 and TRBJ1-4; 8 bases are shared with TRBD1. Germline V CDR1 and CDR2: SGHVS, FQNEAQ. V gave up 7 bases and J gave up 3 bases; unmatched junction bases: 4. The CDR3 is 14 residues long. CDR3 bases: TGTGCCAGCACCCGGACAGGGTCTAATGAAAAACTGTTTTTT. It translates to CASTRTGSNEKLFF.

This clone was counted between two and nine times. The chain carries TRBV5-1 and TRBJ1-2; weak D call: TRBD1 (6 bases). V was pared by 1 base and J by 8 bases, with 15 bases between. Germline V CDR1 and CDR2: SGHRS, YFSETQ. This CDR3 spans 14 amino acids. The CDR3 sequence is CASSLSQSGDGYTF. As DNA, the CDR3 is TGCGCCAGCAGCTTGTCGCAGTCAGGGGACGGCTACACCTTC.

The V gene is TRBV27, the J gene TRBJ1-4; D not certain. From germline, CDR1 is MNHEY and CDR2 SMNVEV (reference sequence). CDR3 length: 16 amino acids. V shed 2 bases and J shed 6 bases, with 16 bases lying between them. The CDR3 DNA reads as TGTGCCAGCAGTTTAAACCCACCCGGGATCGATGAAAAACTGTTTTTT. Translated: CASSLNPPGIDEKLFF.

CDR3 protein: CAWRGPGANVLTF. In DNA, the CDR3 is TGTGCCTGGAGGGGGCCTGGGGCCAACGTCCTGACTTTC. The V call is TRBV30, the J call TRBJ2-6; a possible D gene is TRBD1 (5 bases). The V gene's germline CDR1 is GTSNPN and CDR2 SVGIG (reference sequence). V dropped 3 bases and J dropped 2 bases, with 5 bases sitting between them. CDR3 length: 13 residues.

This clone has more than one count but fewer than ten. The chain couples TRBV25-1 to TRBJ1-2; 7 bases fit TRBD1. Germline lookup yields CDR1 MGHDK and CDR2 SYGVNS. The CDR3 loop spans 13 amino acids. Germline trimming cut 1 base from V and 6 bases from J; bases unmatched to any gene: 2. The CDR3: CASSELGGDGYTF. In DNA form, the CDR3 reads TGTGCCAGCAGTGAATTAGGGGGCGATGGCTACACCTTC.